Each of the 5 T cell receptor beta chains below was sequenced from the same sample in a study of cytomegalovirus exposure and HLA in healthy donors. Here immunoSEQ multiplex PCR was the method, and the copy in TCRdb shows in-frame clones only, minus some. This sample has about 200,000 clones, with 65% to 90% found just once. The sequenced sample was PBMCs. The receptors derive from a woman aged 30 to 39 in good health and CMV-seropositive.

DNA for the CDR3: TGTGCCAGCAGCTTGAGGGGGACAGGGCGGCAGCCCCAGCATTTT. This codes for CASSLRGTGRQPQHF. J is TRBJ1-5 and V is TRBV5-6, with 9 bases that match TRBD1. The junction had 6 bases not matched to a gene; V was cut back by 1 base and J by 7 bases. This CDR3 has 15 amino acids. From germline, CDR1 is SGHDT and CDR2 YYEEEE.

The chain joins TRBV5-4 to TRBJ2-7; possibly TRBD1 for D (6 bases). The CDR3 runs to 14 residues. V lost 4 bases, J lost 0 bases, and 11 bases lay in between. Germline CDR1 SGHNT, CDR2 YYREEE (reference sequence). The CDR3, as DNA: TGTGCCAGCAGCCCGGACAGCTTCTCCTACGAGCAGTACTTC. Translation gives CASSPDSFSYEQYF.

V is TRBV5-1 and J is TRBJ2-5; 9 bases map to TRBD1. The V segment lost 1 base and the J segment 4 bases; nucleotides outside the gene matches: 5. Germline V gives CDR1 SGHRS, CDR2 YFSETQ. The CDR3 runs to 15 residues. CDR3 amino acids: CASSLTGGHIETQYF. CDR3 nucleotides: TGCGCCAGCAGCTTGACAGGGGGCCACATAGAGACCCAGTACTTC.

The chain links TRBV4-2 to TRBJ2-7, with D hard to call. The V end was cut by 0 bases, the J end by 0 bases, with 6 bases between. Germline-derived CDR1 and CDR2 are LGHNA and YNFKEQ. The CDR3 sequence is 14 residues long. CDR3 in amino acids: CASSQEPGSYEQYF. As DNA, the CDR3 is TGTGCCAGCAGCCAAGAGCCAGGCTCCTACGAGCAGTACTTC.

The J gene is TRBJ2-1, the V gene TRBV6-5; a weak D match, TRBD2 (6 bases). Trimming shortened V by 2 bases and J by 8 bases, and 19 bases separated the two germline ends. Germline V gives CDR1 MNHEY, CDR2 SVGAGI. The CDR3 sequence is 16 residues long. Here the CDR3 DNA reads TGTGCCAGCAGTTACCGGACTACTAGCCGTGAAGATGAGCAGTTCTTC. This encodes CASSYRTTSREDEQFF.